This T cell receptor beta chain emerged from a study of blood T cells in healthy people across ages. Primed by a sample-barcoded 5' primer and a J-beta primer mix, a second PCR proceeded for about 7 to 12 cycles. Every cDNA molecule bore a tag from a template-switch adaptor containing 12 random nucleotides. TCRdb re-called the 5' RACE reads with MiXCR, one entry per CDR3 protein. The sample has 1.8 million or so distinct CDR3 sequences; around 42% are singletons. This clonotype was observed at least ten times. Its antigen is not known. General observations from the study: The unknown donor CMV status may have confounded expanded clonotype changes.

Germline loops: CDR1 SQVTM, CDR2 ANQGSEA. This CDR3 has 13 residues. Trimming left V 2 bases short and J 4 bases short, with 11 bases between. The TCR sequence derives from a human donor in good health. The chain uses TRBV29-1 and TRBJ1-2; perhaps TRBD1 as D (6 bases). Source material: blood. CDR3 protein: CSVESGDAYGYTF. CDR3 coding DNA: TGCAGCGTTGAATCAGGGGACGCCTATGGCTACACCTTC.